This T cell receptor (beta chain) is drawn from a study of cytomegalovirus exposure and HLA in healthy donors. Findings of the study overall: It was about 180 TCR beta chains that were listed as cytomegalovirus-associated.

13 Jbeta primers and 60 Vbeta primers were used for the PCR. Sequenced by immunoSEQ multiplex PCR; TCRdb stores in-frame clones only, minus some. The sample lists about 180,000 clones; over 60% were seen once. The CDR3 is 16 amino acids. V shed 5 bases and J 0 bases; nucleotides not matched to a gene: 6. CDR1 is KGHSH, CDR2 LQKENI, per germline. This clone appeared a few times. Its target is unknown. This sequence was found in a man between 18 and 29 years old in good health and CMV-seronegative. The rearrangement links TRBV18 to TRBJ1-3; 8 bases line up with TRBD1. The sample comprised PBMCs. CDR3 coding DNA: TGTGCCAGCTCAATCCGGGACAGGTTCTCTGGAAACACCATATATTTT. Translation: CASSIRDRFSGNTIYF.